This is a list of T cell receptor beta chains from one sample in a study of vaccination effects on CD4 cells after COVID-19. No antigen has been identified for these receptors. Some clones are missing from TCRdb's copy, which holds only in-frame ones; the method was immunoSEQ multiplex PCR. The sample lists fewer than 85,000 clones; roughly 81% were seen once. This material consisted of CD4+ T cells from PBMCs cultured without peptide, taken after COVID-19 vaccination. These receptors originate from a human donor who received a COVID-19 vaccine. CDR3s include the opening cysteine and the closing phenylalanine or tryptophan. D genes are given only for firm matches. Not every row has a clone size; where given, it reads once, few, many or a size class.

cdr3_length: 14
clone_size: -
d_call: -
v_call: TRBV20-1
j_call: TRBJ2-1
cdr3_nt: TGCAGTGCTAGTATGGCTAGCGCCAACAATGAGCAGTTCTTC
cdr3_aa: CSASMASANNEQFF

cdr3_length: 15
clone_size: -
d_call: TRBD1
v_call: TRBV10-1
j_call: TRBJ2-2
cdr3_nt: TGCGCCAGCAGTGGTGGCAGGGGGAGAACCGGGGAGCTGTTTTTT
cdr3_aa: CASSGGRGRTGELFF

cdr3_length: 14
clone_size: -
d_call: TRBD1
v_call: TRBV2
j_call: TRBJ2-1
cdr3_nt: TGTGCCAGCACCCGGGACAGATCCTACAATGAGCAGTTCTTC
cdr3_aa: CASTRDRSYNEQFF

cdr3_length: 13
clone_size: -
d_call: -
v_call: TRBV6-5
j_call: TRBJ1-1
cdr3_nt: TGTGCCAGCAGCCGGGGGGGGTACACTGAAGCTTTCTTT
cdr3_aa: CASSRGGYTEAFF

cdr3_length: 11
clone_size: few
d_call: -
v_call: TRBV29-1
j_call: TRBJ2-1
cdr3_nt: TGCAGCGTTTCCAGGGTGCGTGAGCAGTTCTTC
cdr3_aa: CSVSRVREQFF

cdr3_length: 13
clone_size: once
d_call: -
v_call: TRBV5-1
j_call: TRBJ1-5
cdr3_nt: TGCGCCAGCAGCTTGGGAAGGGATCAGCCCCAGCATTTT
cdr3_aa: CASSLGRDQPQHF

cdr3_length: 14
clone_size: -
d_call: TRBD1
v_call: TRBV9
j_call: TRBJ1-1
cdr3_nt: TGTGCCAGCACGAAAATGACAGGGGGAACTGAAGCTTTCTTT
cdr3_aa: CASTKMTGGTEAFF

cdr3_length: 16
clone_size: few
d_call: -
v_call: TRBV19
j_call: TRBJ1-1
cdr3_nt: TGTGCCAGTAGTATCTCACAGGGAAGGGGGAACACTGAAGCTTTCTTT
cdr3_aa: CASSISQGRGNTEAFF

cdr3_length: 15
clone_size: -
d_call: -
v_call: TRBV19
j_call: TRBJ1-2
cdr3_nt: TGTGCCAGGACTAGCGGGACACCTAACCACTATGGCTACACCTTC
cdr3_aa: CARTSGTPNHYGYTF

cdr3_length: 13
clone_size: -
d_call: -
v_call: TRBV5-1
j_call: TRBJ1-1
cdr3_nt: TGCGCCAGCAGCCCGGGGGGGAACACTGAAGCTTTCTTT
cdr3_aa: CASSPGGNTEAFF

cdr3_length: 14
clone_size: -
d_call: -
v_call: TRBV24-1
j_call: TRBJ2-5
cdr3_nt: TGTGCCACCAGTGACGCCAGGAGAGGGGAGACCCAGTACTTC
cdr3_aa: CATSDARRGETQYF

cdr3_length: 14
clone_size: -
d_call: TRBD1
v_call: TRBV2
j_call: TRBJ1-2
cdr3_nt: TGTGCCAGCAAAGAACAGGGGGCTCTTGATGGCTACACCTTC
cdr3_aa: CASKEQGALDGYTF

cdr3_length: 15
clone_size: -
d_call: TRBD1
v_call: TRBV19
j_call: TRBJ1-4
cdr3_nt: TGTGCCAGTAGAGGGTTGGGGACAGGGGAAGAAAAACTGTTTTTT
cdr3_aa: CASRGLGTGEEKLFF

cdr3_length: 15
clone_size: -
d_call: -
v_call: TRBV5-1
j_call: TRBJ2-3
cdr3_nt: TGCGCCAGCAGCTTGTGGGGGGATAGCACAGATACGCAGTATTTT
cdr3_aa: CASSLWGDSTDTQYF

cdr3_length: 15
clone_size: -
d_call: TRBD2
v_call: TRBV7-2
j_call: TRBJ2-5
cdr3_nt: TGTGCCAGCAGCTTCCAGCGGGGGGGCGTAGAGACCCAGTACTTC
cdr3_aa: CASSFQRGGVETQYF

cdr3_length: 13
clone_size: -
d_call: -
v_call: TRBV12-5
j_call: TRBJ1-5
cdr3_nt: TGTGCTAGTGGTCCCGACACGGGGCAGCCCCAGCATTTT
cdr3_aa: CASGPDTGQPQHF

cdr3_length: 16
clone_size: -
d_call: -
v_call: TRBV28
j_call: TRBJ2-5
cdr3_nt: TGTGCCAGCAGTTTAAGTGTCGGTGCACAGGAGGAGACCCAGTACTTC
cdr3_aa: CASSLSVGAQEETQYF

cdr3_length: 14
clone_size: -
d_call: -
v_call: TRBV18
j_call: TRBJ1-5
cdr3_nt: TGTGCCAGCTCACCGGCGGGAGTCAATCAGCCCCAGCATTTT
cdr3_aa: CASSPAGVNQPQHF

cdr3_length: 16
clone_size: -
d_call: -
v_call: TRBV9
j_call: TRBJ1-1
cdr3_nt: TGTGCCAGCAGCGTAGGTATAGGGCAGGGGAACACTGAAGCTTTCTTT
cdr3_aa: CASSVGIGQGNTEAFF

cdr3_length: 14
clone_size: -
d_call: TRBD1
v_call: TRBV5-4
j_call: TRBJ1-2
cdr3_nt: TGTGCCAGCAGCTTGACAGGGGGCGGCTATGGCTACACCTTC
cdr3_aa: CASSLTGGGYGYTF

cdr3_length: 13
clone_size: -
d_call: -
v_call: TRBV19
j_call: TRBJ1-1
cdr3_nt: TGTGCCAGTAGTAGGACAGTGATCACTGAAGCTTTCTTT
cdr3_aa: CASSRTVITEAFF

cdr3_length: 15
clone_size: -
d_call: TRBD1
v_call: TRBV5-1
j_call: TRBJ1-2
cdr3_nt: TGCGCCAGCAGCAATGGACAGGGGGATTTATTTGGCTACACCTTC
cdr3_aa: CASSNGQGDLFGYTF

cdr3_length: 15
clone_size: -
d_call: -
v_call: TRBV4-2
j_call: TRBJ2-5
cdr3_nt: TGTGCCAGCAGCCAAGACCCGACAGCCGCGGAGACCCAGTACTTC
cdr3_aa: CASSQDPTAAETQYF

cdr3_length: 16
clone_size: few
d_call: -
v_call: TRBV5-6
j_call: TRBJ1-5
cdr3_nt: TGTGCCAGCAGCTTGCGGCGGGGGCATACTGATCAGCCCCAGCATTTT
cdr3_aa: CASSLRRGHTDQPQHF

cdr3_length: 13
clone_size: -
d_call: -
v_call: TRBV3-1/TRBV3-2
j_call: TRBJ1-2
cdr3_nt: TGTGCCAGCAGCCAAGGATGGCAGGGTGGCTACACCTTC
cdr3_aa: CASSQGWQGGYTF

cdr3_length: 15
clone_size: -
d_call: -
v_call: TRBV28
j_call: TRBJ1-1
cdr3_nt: TGTGCCAGCAGCCTCCCCGACACCCTCGACACTGAAGCTTTCTTT
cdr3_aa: CASSLPDTLDTEAFF

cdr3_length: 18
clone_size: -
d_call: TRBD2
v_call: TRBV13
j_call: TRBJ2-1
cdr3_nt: TGTGCCAGCAGCCCCGTCCTAAAGGGGGCGGGGGGGCCGAATGAGCAGTTCTTC
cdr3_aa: CASSPVLKGAGGPNEQFF

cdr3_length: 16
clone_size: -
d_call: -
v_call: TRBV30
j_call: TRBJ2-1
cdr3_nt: TGTGCCTGGAGTGTACACTCAGGGCTGAGTTACAATGAGCAGTTCTTC
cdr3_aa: CAWSVHSGLSYNEQFF

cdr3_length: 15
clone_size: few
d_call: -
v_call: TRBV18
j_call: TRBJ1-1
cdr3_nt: TGTGCCAGCTCACCGGGGCAGCAGTTGAACACTGAAGCTTTCTTT
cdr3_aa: CASSPGQQLNTEAFF